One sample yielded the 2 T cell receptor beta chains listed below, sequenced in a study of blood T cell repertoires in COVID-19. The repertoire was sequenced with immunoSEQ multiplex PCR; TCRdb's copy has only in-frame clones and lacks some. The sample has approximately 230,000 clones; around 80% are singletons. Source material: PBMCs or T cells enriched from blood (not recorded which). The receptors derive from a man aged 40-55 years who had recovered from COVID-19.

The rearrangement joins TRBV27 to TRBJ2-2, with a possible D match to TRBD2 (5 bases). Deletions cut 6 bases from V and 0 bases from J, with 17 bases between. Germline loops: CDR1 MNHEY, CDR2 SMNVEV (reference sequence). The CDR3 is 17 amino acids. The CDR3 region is CASSLELSATNTGELFF. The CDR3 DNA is TGTGCCAGCAGCCTTGAGCTTAGCGCAACGAACACCGGGGAGCTGTTTTTT.

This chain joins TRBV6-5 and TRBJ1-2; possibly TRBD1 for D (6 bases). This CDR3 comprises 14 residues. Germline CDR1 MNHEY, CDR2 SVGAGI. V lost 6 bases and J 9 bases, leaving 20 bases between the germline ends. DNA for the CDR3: TGTGCCAGCAGCCGAGTCGGCAGGGGTAACAGCTACACCTTC. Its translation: CASSRVGRGNSYTF.